This TCR beta chain was sequenced for a study of siplizumab effects on memory and regulatory T cells. This clone was seen only once. TCRdb's table, derived via immunoSEQ multiplex PCR, lists solely in-frame clones and lacks some. The table lists some 96,000 clones, about 94% of them singletons. The CDR3 loop spans 14 amino acids. Germline-derived CDR1 and CDR2 are MNHEY and SMNVEV (reference sequence). V was shortened by 5 bases and J by 4 bases, with 12 bases between the two germline ends. The sample taken for sequencing was non-Treg CD4+ T cells sorted from blood. The source is a human donor in good health. The chain recombines TRBV27 with TRBJ2-1; either TRBD1 or TRBD2 may supply D (5 bases each). The CDR3 sequence: CASSPRGLYNEQFF. CDR3 DNA sequence: TGTGCCAGCAGTCCCCGGGGCCTTTACAATGAGCAGTTCTTC.